These T cell receptor beta chains were read from a single sample in a study of blood T cell repertoires in COVID-19. Repertoires were generated with immunoSEQ multiplex PCR, while TCRdb's copy carries only in-frame clones and drops some. The sample lists tens of thousands of clones, 73% occurring once. The sample consisted of peripheral blood. Receptors originate from a man between 60 and 75 years old with acute or convalescent COVID-19. CDR3s include the opening cysteine and the closing phenylalanine or tryptophan. D genes are given only for firm matches. For some rows the clone size is stated as once, few or many, or as a class when expanded; others skip it.

CDR3 protein,CDR3 DNA,V gene,clone size,J gene,D gene
CASSTGQASEDTQYF,TGCGCCAGCAGCACCGGACAGGCAAGTGAAGATACGCAGTATTTT,TRBV4-1,NA,TRBJ2-3,TRBD1
CASSPPGQLYEQYF,TGTGCCAGCAGCCCTCCGGGACAGCTCTACGAGCAGTACTTC,TRBV3-1/TRBV3-2,few,TRBJ2-7,TRBD1
CASTVGAGDYGYTF,TGTGCCAGCACGGTCGGCGCAGGGGACTATGGCTACACCTTC,TRBV7-9,few,TRBJ1-2,NA
CASSLAGSDGYTF,TGCGCCAGCAGCTTGGCAGGGTCCGACGGCTACACCTTC,TRBV5-1,few,TRBJ1-2,NA
CAGRGYATNEKLFF,TGTGCAGGGAGGGGATATGCAACTAATGAAAAACTGTTTTTT,TRBV30,many,TRBJ1-4,NA
CASSPHRLDRAGEKLFF,TGTGCCAGCAGCCCTCACCGCCTTGACAGGGCGGGTGAAAAACTGTTTTTT,TRBV3-1/TRBV3-2,NA,TRBJ1-4,TRBD1
CASRQGGGDTQYF,TGTGCCAGCAGACAGGGGGGAGGAGATACGCAGTATTTT,TRBV6-5,NA,TRBJ2-3,TRBD1
CASSDTAGDKNEQFF,TGCGCCAGCAGTGATACAGCGGGAGATAAGAATGAGCAGTTCTTC,TRBV10-1,once,TRBJ2-1,TRBD2
CASGQGVSTEAFF,TGTGCCAGCGGGCAGGGGGTTAGCACTGAAGCTTTCTTT,TRBV5-4,NA,TRBJ1-1,TRBD1
CATSDETQQETQYF,TGTGCCACCAGTGACGAGACACAGCAAGAGACCCAGTACTTC,TRBV24-1,NA,TRBJ2-5,NA
CASSWGTGRTEAFF,TGTGCCAGCAGTTGGGGGACAGGGAGGACTGAAGCTTTCTTT,TRBV28,NA,TRBJ1-1,TRBD1
CASKSGEGTEAFF,TGTGCCAGCAAATCAGGGGAGGGCACTGAAGCTTTCTTT,TRBV27,few,TRBJ1-1,NA
CAWSVGVGADNSPLHF,TGTGCCTGGAGTGTCGGCGTGGGAGCAGATAATTCACCCCTCCACTTT,TRBV30,few,TRBJ1-6,NA
CAISEPNRGETQYF,TGTGCCATCAGTGAGCCTAACAGGGGAGAGACCCAGTACTTC,TRBV10-3,once,TRBJ2-5,TRBD1
CASSLVQVGGEAFF,TGCGCCAGCAGCTTGGTGCAGGTTGGAGGGGAAGCTTTCTTT,TRBV5-1,NA,TRBJ1-1,NA
CASSLAGGARAEAFF,TGTGCCAGCAGCTTGGCAGGAGGGGCCCGCGCTGAAGCTTTCTTT,TRBV5-6,NA,TRBJ1-1,NA
CAISETRDRVNSPLHF,TGTGCCATCAGTGAGACCCGGGACAGGGTTAATTCACCCCTCCACTTT,TRBV10-3,few,TRBJ1-6,TRBD1
CASSRGLYEQFF,TGTGCCAGCAGCAGGGGGCTCTATGAGCAGTTCTTC,TRBV12-3/TRBV12-4,once,TRBJ2-1,TRBD1
CASSPGQGSGYTF,TGTGCCAGCTCACCGGGTCAGGGGTCTGGCTACACCTTC,TRBV18,NA,TRBJ1-2,NA
CASGGKGTARTDTQYF,TGCGCCAGCGGTGGAAAGGGGACAGCTCGCACAGATACGCAGTATTTT,TRBV5-1,NA,TRBJ2-3,TRBD1
CAWSGLAGAYEEFF,TGTGCCTGGAGTGGGTTAGCGGGAGCCTATGAGGAGTTCTTC,TRBV30,NA,TRBJ2-1,TRBD2
CASSKNLANYGYTF,TGTGCCAGTAGTAAGAATTTAGCTAACTATGGCTACACCTTC,TRBV19,NA,TRBJ1-2,NA
CAGTTGGEQYF,TGTGCCGGAACGACCGGCGGTGAGCAGTACTTC,TRBV2,few,TRBJ2-7,NA
CASSLGQGAEKLFF,TGCGCCAGCAGCTTGGGACAGGGAGCTGAAAAACTGTTTTTT,TRBV5-1,NA,TRBJ1-4,TRBD1
CASSLDLGGNQETQYF,TGTGCCAGCAGCTTAGATCTCGGCGGGAACCAAGAGACCCAGTACTTC,TRBV7-9,NA,TRBJ2-5,NA
CATSPKLAGGESENEQYF,TGTGCCACCAGCCCCAAACTAGCGGGAGGGGAGAGCGAAAACGAGCAGTACTTC,TRBV15,NA,TRBJ2-7,TRBD2
CASSQEGQDEETQYF,TGTGCCAGCAGCCAAGAGGGCCAGGATGAAGAGACCCAGTACTTC,TRBV3-1/TRBV3-2,NA,TRBJ2-5,NA
CASSYGESSYNSPLHF,TGTGCCAGCAGTTACGGGGAGAGCTCCTATAATTCACCCCTCCACTTT,TRBV6-5,once,TRBJ1-6,NA
CASSEASGGETQYF,TGTGCCAGCAGTGAGGCAAGCGGGGGGGAGACCCAGTACTTC,TRBV2,NA,TRBJ2-5,TRBD2
CASSYMVGQGNTEAFF,TGTGCCAGCAGTTATATGGTGGGGCAGGGCAACACTGAAGCTTTCTTT,TRBV6-5,once,TRBJ1-1,NA
CASLPGRGNNEQFF,TGTGCCAGCCTTCCTGGGCGGGGGAACAATGAGCAGTTCTTC,TRBV6-5,NA,TRBJ2-1,TRBD2
CAISDRGNTEAFF,TGTGCCATCAGTGACAGGGGAAACACTGAAGCTTTCTTT,TRBV10-3,NA,TRBJ1-1,NA
CASSLVAANTGELFF,TGTGCCAGCAGCTTGGTGGCAGCGAACACCGGGGAGCTGTTTTTT,TRBV5-4,few,TRBJ2-2,NA
CAWRDSPGNTIYF,TGTGCCTGGAGAGACAGTCCAGGAAACACCATATATTTT,TRBV30,few,TRBJ1-3,NA
CASSPQGSANTQYF,TGTGCCAGCAGCCCCCAGGGCTCCGCCAATACGCAGTATTTT,TRBV3-1/TRBV3-2,NA,TRBJ2-3,NA
CASTDRGFSGNTIYF,TGTGCCAGCACCGATCGGGGTTTCTCTGGAAACACCATATATTTT,TRBV2,NA,TRBJ1-3,NA
CASSSWTSGSIGETQYF,TGTGCCAGCAGCTCTTGGACTAGCGGGAGTATTGGTGAGACCCAGTACTTC,TRBV5-8,once,TRBJ2-5,TRBD2
CASSPTGKTYNEQFF,TGTGCCAGCTCACCAACAGGGAAGACCTACAATGAGCAGTTCTTC,TRBV18,NA,TRBJ2-1,NA
CASSPRADGYTF,TGTGCCAGCTCACCGCGGGCGGATGGCTACACCTTC,TRBV18,NA,TRBJ1-2,NA
CASSERWGDTEAFF,TGTGCCAGCAGTGAACGCTGGGGAGACACTGAAGCTTTCTTT,TRBV6-1,NA,TRBJ1-1,NA
CASSYGGLRTDTQYF,TGTGCCAGCAGTTACGGGGGACTGCGCACAGATACGCAGTATTTT,TRBV6-5,NA,TRBJ2-3,NA
CASRLETEPTF,TGCGCCAGCAGGTTGGAGACAGAGCCCACCTTC,TRBV5-1,NA,TRBJ1-2,NA
CASSPWTAQETQYF,TGTGCCAGCAGCCCATGGACAGCGCAAGAGACCCAGTACTTC,TRBV5-4,NA,TRBJ2-5,NA
CASSLPTGLSEKLFF,TGTGCCAGCTCCCTCCCCACAGGGTTGAGTGAAAAACTGTTTTTT,TRBV18,NA,TRBJ1-4,NA
CASSTSGVGNTEAFF,TGCGCCAGCTCGACCTCAGGGGTGGGGAACACTGAAGCTTTCTTT,TRBV5-1,NA,TRBJ1-1,NA
CASSSTTSGEETQYF,TGTGCCAGCAGCTCCACGACTAGCGGAGAAGAGACCCAGTACTTC,TRBV7-7,NA,TRBJ2-5,TRBD2
CASSWIRGVRETQYF,TGTGCCAGCAGCTGGATCCGGGGGGTGAGGGAGACCCAGTACTTC,TRBV5-6,NA,TRBJ2-5,TRBD2
CASSLAQAALNTEAFF,TGTGCCAGCAGCTTAGCGCAGGCAGCCCTGAACACTGAAGCTTTCTTT,TRBV7-9,NA,TRBJ1-1,NA
CAISTDRATNEKLFF,TGTGCCATCAGTACTGACAGAGCAACTAATGAAAAACTGTTTTTT,TRBV10-3,NA,TRBJ1-4,NA
CASRDYGYYNSPLHF,TGTGCCAGCAGGGATTACGGGTATTATAATTCACCCCTCCACTTT,TRBV11-2,many,TRBJ1-6,NA
CASSPGLGEQYF,TGTGCCAGCAGCCCGGGACTAGGGGAGCAGTACTTC,TRBV12-3/TRBV12-4,NA,TRBJ2-7,TRBD2
CASSLEPSTDTQYF,TGTGCCAGCAGCTTGGAGCCTAGCACAGATACGCAGTATTTT,TRBV5-4,NA,TRBJ2-3,NA
CASSEGTGTHSNQPQHF,TGTGCCAGCAGTGAGGGCACAGGGACACATAGCAATCAGCCCCAGCATTTT,TRBV25-1,NA,TRBJ1-5,NA
CASGSRDSGELFF,TGTGCCAGCGGCTCCAGGGATTCCGGGGAGCTGTTTTTT,TRBV5-4,NA,TRBJ2-2,NA